The entry below gives a single TCR beta chain sequence along with its context. The target antigen is unknown. This CDR3 contains 14 residues. Investigators isolated RNA and reverse transcribed it into cDNA to act as the sequencing template. TCRdb's table, derived via immunoSEQ multiplex PCR, lists solely in-frame clones and lacks some. The repertoire holds approximately 110,000 clones, roughly 56% seen once, with 3% to 4% in the top ten. This specimen comes from a study of CD8+ T cells in alopecia areata. Treatment indicated: oral pan-JAK inhibitor, 5-10 mg twice daily. Specimens obtained from alopecia areata patients comprised lesional scalp punch biopsies and peripheral blood. General study findings and limits: It was observed that many expanded lesional clones persisted in scalp and blood during tofacitinib.

The chain carries TRBV21-1 and TRBJ2-5; the table's TRBD1 call for D was not verified on the DNA. TRBV21-1 is annotated as a pseudogene. The source material was CD4+ T cells sorted from blood, sampled at week 24, from a patient treated with tofacitinib. The receptor was isolated from a human donor with alopecia areata. The CDR3 protein is CASSKSGFVETQYF. For the CDR3, the DNA is TGTGCCAGCAGCAAATCAGGATTCGTAGAGACCCAGTACTTC.